One and the same sample provided the 7 T cell receptor beta chains below, sequenced in a study of long-term antiretroviral therapy in people with HIV. The authors ran the immunoSEQ assay, v3.0, at survey level. The data were produced by immunoSEQ multiplex PCR, yet TCRdb's version contains in-frame clones alone and is incomplete. The sample has some 16,000 clones, roughly 92% seen once; the top ten hold 10% to 15%. The specimen was unsorted PBMCs, collected 0.6 years after starting antiretroviral therapy. The source of these receptors is a woman aged 40 to 50 with HIV.

The V call is TRBV2, the J call TRBJ1-1; a possible D gene is TRBD1 (6 bases). The V gene's germline CDR1 is SNHLY and CDR2 FYNNEI. The CDR3 contains 10 residues. Trimming took 4 bases from V and 10 from J, leaving 7 bases between them. CDR3 nucleotides: TGTGCCAGCAGTGGGACAGCAGCTTTCTTT. Protein: CASSGTAAFF. Full variable domain (remainder filled in from reference TRBV2 and TRBJ1-1): EPEVTQTPSHQVTQMGQEVILRCVPISNHLYFYWYRQILGQKVEFLVSFYNNEISEKSEIFDDQFSVERPDGSNFTLKIRSTKLEDSAMYFCASSGTAAFFGQGTRLTVV.

CDR3 sequence: CASSLYAAGGYTEAFF. In DNA, the CDR3 is TGTGCCAGCAGCTTGTATGCGGCAGGGGGCTATACTGAAGCTTTCTTT. The rearrangement uses TRBV5-6 and TRBJ1-1, with TRBD1 identical over 8 bases. The V gene end was trimmed by 1 base and the J gene end by 5 bases; junction bases not matched to a gene: 10. The germline gives CDR1 SGHDT, CDR2 YYEEEE. The CDR3 sequence is 16 residues long.

This clone was seen once. The V gene is TRBV7-9, the J gene TRBJ1-4; D remains unclear. The CDR3 loop spans 15 amino acids. The ends were cut back, 1 base at V and 6 bases at J, with 12 bases in the middle. Germline V lookup: CDR1 SEHNR, CDR2 FQNEAQ (reference sequence). CDR3 bases: TGTGCCAGCAGCTTAGATGGCCTCCGGCATGAAAAACTGTTTTTT. This sequence encodes CASSLDGLRHEKLFF. Full variable domain (remainder filled in from reference TRBV7-9 and TRBJ1-4): DTGVSQNPRHKITKRGQNVTFRCDPISEHNRLYWYRQTLGQGPEFLTYFQNEAQLEKSRLLSDRFSAERPKGSFSTLEIQRTEQGDSAMYLCASSLDGLRHEKLFFGSGTQLSVL.

This clone showed up just once. V gene TRBV5-6 combines with J gene TRBJ1-5, with D perhaps TRBD1 (6 bases). CDR3 length: 15 residues. Germline lookup yields CDR1 SGHDT and CDR2 YYEEEE. The germline V and J ends were trimmed by 3 bases and 4 bases, with 14 bases remaining between them. This CDR3 reads CASSSLGQFNQPQHF. The CDR3 DNA sequence: TGTGCCAGCAGCTCCCTAGGACAGTTTAATCAGCCCCAGCATTTT.

Here the CDR3 reads CASSPTETGSPLHF. The DNA of the CDR3 is TGCGCCAGCAGCCCTACAGAAACAGGTTCACCCCTCCACTTT. The chain links TRBV5-1 to TRBJ1-6; perhaps TRBD1 as D (5 bases). V was clipped by 4 bases and J by 9 bases, with 14 bases between them. The CDR3 runs to 14 residues. CDR1 and CDR2 (germline): SGHRS, YFSETQ.

The CDR3 is CAISVDRAAGQPQHF. CDR3 nucleotide sequence: TGTGCCATCAGTGTAGATCGGGCGGCGGGTCAGCCCCAGCATTTT. The genes are TRBV10-3 and TRBJ1-5; no reliable D call. V was cut by 4 bases and J by 6 bases, with 16 bases left in between. CDR1 is ENHRY and CDR2 is SYGVKD in the germline V gene. The CDR3 consists of 15 residues.

V is TRBV7-8 and J is TRBJ1-1, with unresolved D. From germline, CDR1 is SGHVS and CDR2 FQNEAQ. The CDR3 is 14 residues long. Trimming shortened V by 0 bases and J by 1 base, and 6 bases separated the two germline ends. The CDR3 reads CASSLAFGNTEAFF. The CDR3 coding sequence is TGTGCCAGCAGCTTAGCCTTCGGGAACACTGAAGCTTTCTTT.